This T cell receptor (beta chain) was identified during a study of shared clonotypes between healthy human individuals. The V gene's germline CDR1 is SGHTA and CDR2 FQGNSA. Trimming removed 1 base at V and 5 bases at J, with 12 bases between. The CDR3 sequence is 14 residues long. In the original workflow: Filtering differed, since immunoSEQ gave only junction sequences and no quality scores. Sequencing was performed with immunoSEQ multiplex PCR; in TCRdb, only in-frame clones are kept and a portion is missing. V, J and clone size are taken as reported in that table, and D and trimming were inferred from the DNA itself. The sample carries over 950,000 clones, roughly 80% recorded once.

The clonotype comes from a man younger than 35 in good health. Some clones in this sample may be carry-over from other donors' samples. The V call is TRBV7-2, the J call TRBJ2-7; D is unclear. What was sequenced was memory CD4+ T cells from PBMCs. Indicated subset: CD45RA-negative fraction. In DNA, the CDR3 is TGTGCCAGCAGCTTAGGTAGTGGTCTCGACGAGCAGTACTTC. As protein: CASSLGSGLDEQYF.